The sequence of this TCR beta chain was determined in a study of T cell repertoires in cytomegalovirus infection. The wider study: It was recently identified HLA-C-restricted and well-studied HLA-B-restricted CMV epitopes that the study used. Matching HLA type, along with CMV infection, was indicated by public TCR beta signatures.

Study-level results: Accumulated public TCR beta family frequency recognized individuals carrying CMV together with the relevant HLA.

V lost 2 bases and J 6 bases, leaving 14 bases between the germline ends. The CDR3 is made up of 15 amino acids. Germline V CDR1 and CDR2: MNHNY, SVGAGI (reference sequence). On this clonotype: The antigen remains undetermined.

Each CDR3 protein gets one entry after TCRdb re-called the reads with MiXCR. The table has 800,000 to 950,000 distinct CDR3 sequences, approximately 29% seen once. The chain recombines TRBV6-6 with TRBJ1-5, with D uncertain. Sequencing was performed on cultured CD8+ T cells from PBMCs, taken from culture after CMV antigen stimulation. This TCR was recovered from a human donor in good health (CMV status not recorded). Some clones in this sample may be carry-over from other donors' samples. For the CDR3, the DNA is TGTGCCAGCAGTTACGGCGGGATTTCAGGTCAGCCCCAGCATTTT. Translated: CASSYGGISGQPQHF.